This T cell receptor beta chain was sequenced during a study of TIL therapy for anti-PD-1-resistant metastatic lung cancer. Study at large: By whole-exome sequencing, median non-synonymous tumor mutation burden was less than 1.8 mutations per megabase.

Time point reported: pre-treatment sample, taken before nivolumab and TIL therapy. Germline CDR1 reads MNHNY; CDR2 reads SVGAGI (reference sequence). V gave up 2 bases and J gave up 2 bases; unmatched junction bases: 2. This CDR3 region has 14 residues. On this clone: As yet, its antigen is unknown.

Findings and limits, study-wide: Infused TIL clonotypes partially replaced the baseline blood repertoire, then decayed over months.

This was the immunoSEQ v3 assay. Assay used: immunoSEQ multiplex PCR; TCRdb lists only in-frame clones, some missing. This table has more than 20,000 clones, more than 60% appearing once. The sequence was obtained from a person aged 25-85 years with non-small cell lung cancer. The source material was blood, sampled at baseline. The genes are TRBV6-6 and TRBJ1-2; 7 bases fit TRBD1. The CDR3 DNA follows: TGTGCCAGCAGTTACGACAGGGTCAACTATGGCTACACCTTC. It specifies CASSYDRVNYGYTF.